What follows are 20 T cell receptor beta chains derived from one specimen sequenced in a study of T cell responses to AZD1222 COVID-19 vaccine. TCRdb keeps only in-frame clones here, not all; method: immunoSEQ multiplex PCR. The data show 150,000 to 200,000 clones, about 91% seen once. Material: peripheral blood, obtained on day 0 of AZD1222 vaccination. These receptors were taken from an adult in good health.

The chain uses TRBV5-1 and TRBJ1-5, with D possibly TRBD1 on 6 matching bases. Germline V gene sequence: CDR1 SGHRS, CDR2 YFSETQ. The CDR3 loop spans 15 amino acids. V lost 3 bases and J lost 0, with 10 bases in between. CDR3 region: CASSSGDNSNQPQHF. For the CDR3, the DNA is TGCGCCAGCAGCTCCGGGGACAATAGCAATCAGCCCCAGCATTTT.

The chain joins TRBV18 to TRBJ1-2; D is undetermined. Germline V gives CDR1 KGHSH, CDR2 LQKENI. The CDR3 sequence is 15 residues long. V was cut by 2 bases and J by 1 base, with 11 bases left in between. CDR3 DNA sequence: TGTGCCAGCTCACCATCCGGCCGGTTTAACTATGGCTACACCTTC. Encoded protein: CASSPSGRFNYGYTF.

CDR3 amino acids: CASSLSGRINEQFF. CDR3 nucleotides: TGTGCCAGCAGCTTAAGCGGGAGGATAAATGAGCAGTTCTTC. V and J are TRBV11-1 and TRBJ2-1, with 9 positions matching TRBD2. The CDR3 totals 14 residues. The J segment lost 7 bases and the V segment lost 2 bases, leaving 3 bases of the junction unmatched. CDR1 is SGHAT, CDR2 FQDESV, per germline (reference sequence).

The CDR3 DNA reads TGTGCCAGCAGTTACTTTGGACAGGACGATGGCTACACCTTC. Translation: CASSYFGQDDGYTF. The chain is built from TRBV6-6 and TRBJ1-2; the match to TRBD1 covers 7 bases. Germline CDR1 and CDR2: MNHNY and SVGAGI (reference sequence). The CDR3 covers 14 residues. V lost 1 base to trimming and J lost 6 bases; unmatched junction nucleotides: 5.

The chain uses TRBV5-1 and TRBJ1-1; D gene unclear. The germline gives CDR1 SGHRS, CDR2 YFSETQ. The CDR3 has 11 residues. V was shortened by 4 bases and J by 10 bases, with 11 bases between the two germline ends. CDR3 DNA sequence: TGCGCCAGCAGCCGAAGGTACGCAGCTTTCTTT. Its protein is CASSRRYAAFF.

The chain is built from TRBV25-1 and TRBJ2-3; D is possibly TRBD2 (5 bases). This CDR3 contains 13 residues. Germline V lookup: CDR1 MGHDK, CDR2 SYGVNS. Deletions cut 3 bases from V and 5 bases from J, with 9 bases between. The CDR3 DNA sequence: TGTGCCAGCAGTGAGAGGGAGAGAGATACGCAGTATTTT. This gives the protein CASSERERDTQYF.

Here the CDR3 DNA reads TGTGCCAGCTCACCACTCCTAGCGGCGAACACCGGGGAGCTGTTTTTT. Its protein product is CASSPLLAANTGELFF. V usage is TRBV18 and J usage is TRBJ2-2; 7 bases line up with TRBD2. The J segment lost 0 bases and the V segment lost 1 base, leaving 2 bases of the junction unmatched. The CDR3 extends over 16 amino acids. Germline lookup yields CDR1 KGHSH and CDR2 LQKENI.

The CDR3 region is CASSPWQGALDEKLFF. The CDR3 DNA is TGTGCCAGTAGCCCGTGGCAGGGGGCGCTTGATGAAAAACTGTTTTTT. The chain carries TRBV19 and TRBJ1-4, with TRBD1 matching over 8 bases. This CDR3 is built from 16 residues. Germline CDR1 reads LNHDA; CDR2 reads SQIVND (reference sequence). V was pared by 6 bases and J by 6 bases, with 12 bases of the junction left unmatched.

This clone was counted only a few times. This sequence joins TRBV4-1 and TRBJ1-4; possible D gene TRBD1, 5 bases. This CDR3 spans 16 amino acids. Per germline, CDR1 MGHRA and CDR2 YSYEKL. With 2 bases removed from V and 7 bases from J, the gap between germline ends came to 17 bases. The CDR3: CASSQPTGSLGEKLFF. The CDR3 coding sequence is TGCGCCAGCAGCCAACCTACAGGATCCTTAGGTGAAAAACTGTTTTTT.

This chain joins TRBV6-2 or TRBV6-3 and TRBJ1-2, with D hard to call. V dropped 2 bases and J dropped 4 bases, with 11 bases sitting between them. Germline V gene lookup returns CDR1 MNHEY and CDR2 SVGEGT. The CDR3 extends over 14 amino acids. The CDR3 coding sequence is TGTGCCAGCAGTTACGCGTCCTGGGGCTATGGCTACACCTTC. Translated, it gives CASSYASWGYGYTF.

The V call is TRBV19, the J call TRBJ2-3; no clear D gene. This CDR3 has 13 amino acids. The germline gives CDR1 LNHDA, CDR2 SQIVND (reference sequence). The V and J ends lost 6 bases and 4 bases respectively, with 11 bases between them. The CDR3 loop is CASSRDHADTQYF. CDR3 sequence (DNA): TGTGCCAGTAGCCGCGACCATGCAGATACGCAGTATTTT.

This chain connects TRBV9 to TRBJ2-1, with TRBD2 as a possible D gene (5 bases). V was clipped by 4 bases and J by 2 bases, with 13 bases between them. Germline lookup yields CDR1 SGDLS and CDR2 YYNGEE. CDR3 length: 15 residues. Written as DNA, the CDR3 is TGTGCCAGCAGCCAAGAGGGAGTCGCCTACAATGAGCAGTTCTTC. Its translation: CASSQEGVAYNEQFF.

The chain employs TRBV18 and TRBJ1-4; TRBD1 matches at 7 bases. CDR1 KGHSH and CDR2 LQKENI come from the germline V gene. V shed 6 bases and J 5 bases; nucleotides not matched to a gene: 6. The CDR3 has 14 amino acids. CDR3 amino acids: CASSPSQGNEKLFF. CDR3 DNA: TGTGCCAGCTCGCCGTCACAGGGGAATGAAAAACTGTTTTTT.

This chain joins TRBV28 and TRBJ1-2; 8 bases line up with TRBD1. Trimming cost V 4 bases and J 4 bases; bases outside gene matches: 5. From germline, CDR1 is MDHEN and CDR2 SYDVKM. This CDR3 is built from 14 residues. CDR3 sequence reads: CASSSRGLPYGYTF. The CDR3 DNA reads TGTGCCAGCAGTTCCAGGGGGCTTCCCTATGGCTACACCTTC.

This rearrangement joins TRBV27 to TRBJ2-1, with 9 bases aligning to TRBD2. CDR3 length equals 13 residues. Germline V gene lookup returns CDR1 MNHEY and CDR2 SMNVEV (reference sequence). V was pared by 8 bases and J by 9 bases, with 8 bases of the junction left unmatched. In DNA, the CDR3 is TGTGCCAGCGGGTTAGCGGGAGTGGGTGAGCAGTTCTTC. It is translated as CASGLAGVGEQFF.

This chain connects TRBV27 to TRBJ2-5; TRBD1 might be the D (5 bases). CDR3 length equals 14 residues. The germline CDR1 and CDR2 sequences are MNHEY and SMNVEV (reference sequence). V lost 3 bases and J lost 4, with 12 bases in between. The CDR3 reads CASSFFQGGETQYF. For the CDR3, the DNA is TGTGCCAGCAGTTTCTTTCAGGGTGGAGAGACCCAGTACTTC.

The rearrangement uses TRBV6-5 and TRBJ1-2; D is perhaps TRBD1 (6 bases). V shed 6 bases and J shed 0 bases, with 11 bases lying between them. Germline CDR1 and CDR2: MNHEY and SVGAGI. The CDR3 loop spans 14 amino acids. The CDR3 sequence: CASSPDRANYGYTF. The CDR3 nucleotides are TGTGCCAGCAGCCCGGACAGAGCTAACTATGGCTACACCTTC.

This clone was recorded only once. The V and J genes are TRBV7-9 and TRBJ1-5, with 9 bases aligning to TRBD1. With 5 bases clipped from V and 4 bases from J, the junction kept 6 bases outside the gene matches. Germline V gene sequence: CDR1 SEHNR, CDR2 FQNEAQ (reference sequence). The CDR3 covers 15 residues. The CDR3 loop reads CASSQGQGGNQPQHF. The DNA of the CDR3 is TGTGCCAGCAGCCAGGGACAGGGAGGAAATCAGCCCCAGCATTTT.

The chain carries TRBV9 and TRBJ2-6, with 8 bases fitting TRBD1. Germline values: CDR1 SGDLS, CDR2 YYNGEE. The CDR3 consists of 19 residues. Trimming at V came to 4 bases and at J to 0 bases, leaving 12 bases not matched to a gene. CDR3 nucleotides: TGTGCCAGCAGCCCTAAAACCGGGACAGGTACCTCTGGGGCCAACGTCCTGACTTTC. This encodes CASSPKTGTGTSGANVLTF.

This chain joins TRBV3-1 (or the pseudogene TRBV3-2) and TRBJ2-5, with D unclear. Germline CDR1 LGHDT, CDR2 YNNKEL (reference sequence). The CDR3 has 15 amino acids. V lost 2 bases and J lost 1, with 11 bases in between. CDR3 nucleotides: TGTGCCAGCAGCCAAAGGGCTATTCCCCAAGAGACCCAGTACTTC. The encoded protein is CASSQRAIPQETQYF.